The next 8 T cell receptor beta chains were all read from a single sample in a study of metastatic and nonmetastatic thyroid tumors. All patients reached thyroid surgery having received no treatment beforehand. TCRdb re-analyzed the PCR reads through MiXCR. The sample yields 35,000 to 45,000 clones, 9.5% to 13% seen once. Material for sequencing was blood. Receptors were obtained from a male donor with papillary thyroid cancer or a benign thyroid nodule (not recorded which). Some clones in this sample may be carry-over from other donors' samples.

This clone was picked up many times. The rearrangement uses TRBV6-2 or TRBV6-3 and TRBJ2-3; 7 bases are a match to TRBD1. V dropped 2 bases and J dropped 0; count of bases not matched to a gene: 8. The germline gives CDR1 MNHEY, CDR2 SVGEGT. This CDR3 contains 17 residues. CDR3 DNA: TGTGCCAGCAGTTACCGGACCGACAGGGACAGCACAGATACGCAGTATTTT. Its translation is CASSYRTDRDSTDTQYF.

This clone was seen repeatedly, ten times or more. The chain combines TRBV5-4 with TRBJ2-7; TRBD1 might be the D (6 bases). CDR1 is SGHNT, CDR2 YYREEE, per germline (reference sequence). The CDR3 consists of 12 residues. The V end lost 4 bases, the J end lost 9 bases, and 14 bases lay between the germline ends. This CDR3 reads CASSITGNGQYF. CDR3 DNA sequence: TGTGCCAGCAGCATTACAGGGAATGGGCAGTACTTC.

This clone was observed many times. The rearrangement uses TRBV28 and TRBJ2-1, with a possible D match to TRBD2 (6 bases). Germline V lookup: CDR1 MDHEN, CDR2 SYDVKM. Trimming left V 1 base short and J 6 bases short, with 10 bases between. The length of the CDR3 is 14 residues. The CDR3 protein is CASSLLGGINEQFF. The DNA for the CDR3 is TGTGCCAGCAGTTTATTGGGGGGTATCAATGAGCAGTTCTTC.

This clone appeared many times. The chain employs TRBV2 and TRBJ2-7, with TRBD2 as a possible D gene (6 bases). The CDR3 extends over 14 amino acids. Germline values: CDR1 SNHLY, CDR2 FYNNEI. V lost 5 bases and J 4 bases, leaving 15 bases between the germline ends. The CDR3 sequence: CASSLSGTYYEQYF. In DNA form, the CDR3 reads TGTGCCAGCAGTCTATCCGGGACTTATTACGAGCAGTACTTC.

This clone was found many times. The V and J genes are TRBV5-5 and TRBJ2-7, with 9 bases lining up with TRBD1. With 0 bases clipped from V and 1 base from J, the junction kept 5 bases outside the gene matches. Germline loops: CDR1 SGHKS, CDR2 YYEKEE (reference sequence). The CDR3 has 16 residues. As DNA, the CDR3 is TGTGCCAGCAGCTTGGGGGAGACAGGGGGATCCTACGAGCAGTACTTC. It encodes CASSLGETGGSYEQYF. The full variable domain, with the rest looked up from reference TRBV5-5 and TRBJ2-7, is DAGVTQSPTHLIKTRGQQVTLRCSPISGHKSVSWYQQVLGQGPQFIFQYYEKEERGRGNFPDRFSARQFPNYSSELNVNALLLGDSALYLCASSLGETGGSYEQYFGPGTRLTVT.

This clone was counted at least ten times. The chain's CDR3 is CSARRVAYNEQFF. The DNA for the CDR3 is TGCAGTGCTAGGAGGGTAGCGTACAATGAGCAGTTCTTC. J is TRBJ2-1 and V is TRBV20-1; D might be TRBD2 (5 bases). The V gene lost 3 bases and the J gene lost 4 bases, with 10 bases spanning the gap. Germline assignment: CDR1 DFQATT and CDR2 SNEGSKA (reference sequence). This CDR3 has 13 amino acids.

In this sample, this clone turned up many times. J is TRBJ2-7 and V is TRBV20-1; D remains unclear. This CDR3 region has 15 residues. The germline V gene encodes CDR1 DFQATT and CDR2 SNEGSKA (reference sequence). V lost 0 bases and J 0 bases, leaving 12 bases between the germline ends. The CDR3 sequence: CSAREGPLSSYEQYF. DNA for the CDR3: TGCAGTGCTAGAGAGGGCCCTCTGAGCTCCTACGAGCAGTACTTC.

The table lists this clone with a few counts. This chain uses TRBV6-2 or TRBV6-3 with TRBJ2-5; possible D gene TRBD2, 5 bases. Deletions cut 1 base from V and 8 bases from J, with 14 bases between. The CDR3 is 14 amino acids. Germline CDR1 is MNHEY and CDR2 is SVGEGT. The CDR3 here is CASSYFVGEYTQYF. As DNA, the CDR3 is TGTGCCAGCAGTTACTTTGTGGGAGAATATACCCAGTACTTC.